This is a list of T cell receptor beta chains from one sample in a study of blood T cells in healthy people across ages. Each CDR3 protein gets one entry after TCRdb re-called the 5' RACE reads with MiXCR. The sample yields about 800,000 distinct CDR3 sequences, 25% seen once. The sample was also reused in another study, on T cells of mothers and their children.

The sequenced sample was blood. Receptor source: a boy aged 10-17 years in good health. Both conserved end residues are part of each CDR3. The D gene is left open where the match is weak. A clone size is listed for some rows: how often the clone was seen (once, few, many), or a class if it is expanded.

clone_size j_call d_call v_call cdr3_aa cdr3_nt
- TRBJ2-3 - TRBV6-6 CASSYVQPVADTQYF TGTGCCAGCAGTTACGTCCAGCCAGTGGCAGATACGCAGTATTTT
- TRBJ2-3 - TRBV27 CASSPRARTDTQYF TGTGCCAGCAGTCCCAGGGCTCGCACAGATACGCAGTATTTT
few TRBJ2-7 TRBD2 TRBV20-1 CSVAGVTSYEQYF TGCAGTGTAGCGGGAGTTACCTCCTACGAGCAGTACTTC
- TRBJ1-2 - TRBV12-3/TRBV12-4 CASSLGPAWGYTF TGTGCCAGCAGTTTAGGTCCAGCCTGGGGCTACACCTTC
- TRBJ2-3 TRBD2 TRBV4-1 CASSQEGLAGGTDTQYF TGCGCCAGCAGCCAGGAAGGACTAGCGGGGGGTACAGATACGCAGTATTTT
many TRBJ1-5 - TRBV4-1 CASSQDGAGRSNQPQHF TGCGCCAGCAGCCAAGATGGGGCAGGTCGGAGCAATCAGCCCCAGCATTTT
- TRBJ2-7 TRBD2 TRBV6-2/TRBV6-3 CASSWSAGGSYEQYF TGTGCCAGCAGTTGGTCGGCGGGAGGCTCCTACGAGCAGTACTTC
few TRBJ2-5 - TRBV7-9 CASSSGTYREETQYF TGTGCCAGCAGCTCCGGCACATACCGCGAAGAGACCCAGTACTTC
- TRBJ2-5 - TRBV3-1 CASSQKVGVRGETQYF TGTGCCAGCAGCCAAAAGGTCGGGGTCCGGGGTGAGACCCAGTACTTC
- TRBJ2-1 TRBD2 TRBV4-3 CASSQEGLASYNEQFF TGCGCCAGCAGCCAAGAGGGACTAGCGTCCTACAATGAGCAGTTCTTC
few TRBJ2-5 - TRBV7-8 CASSLIAGGLGETQYF TGTGCCAGCAGCTTAATCGCAGGGGGGTTGGGGGAGACCCAGTACTTC
few TRBJ2-5 - TRBV28 CASSPWAGDDVAQYF TGTGCCAGCAGCCCCTGGGCCGGGGATGATGTGGCCCAGTACTTC
- TRBJ2-3 - TRBV20-1 CSARDDNTQYF TGCAGTGCTAGAGATGACAATACGCAGTATTTT
few TRBJ2-1 TRBD2 TRBV12-5 CASGFDTKSGGLAGGPPNNEQFF TGTGCTAGTGGTTTTGATACTAAGTCCGGAGGACTAGCGGGGGGGCCCCCCAACAATGAGCAGTTCTTC
few TRBJ2-3 - TRBV10-3 CAISGGDTQYF TGTGCCATCAGTGGTGGTGATACGCAGTATTTT
- TRBJ2-1 - TRBV7-2 CASSGGQTYSEQFF TGTGCCAGCAGCGGCGGACAGACGTACTCTGAGCAGTTCTTC
few TRBJ2-7 TRBD1 TRBV29-1 CSVEGPGQDAYEQYF TGCAGCGTTGAAGGACCGGGACAGGACGCCTACGAGCAGTACTTC
few TRBJ1-5 - TRBV10-2 CASSETNSGNQPQHF TGCGCCAGCAGTGAGACGAATAGCGGGAATCAGCCCCAGCATTTT
- TRBJ2-3 TRBD2 TRBV29-1 CSVAASGSLGTDTQYF TGCAGCGTTGCAGCTAGCGGGAGCTTGGGCACAGATACGCAGTATTTT
many TRBJ2-5 TRBD2 TRBV6-6 CASTRQLAVETQYF TGTGCCAGCACCCGACAACTAGCGGTGGAGACCCAGTACTTC
few TRBJ1-1 - TRBV20-1 CSARDRRRTTEAFF TGCAGTGCTAGAGATCGTAGACGAACCACTGAAGCTTTCTTT
few TRBJ2-3 - TRBV10-2 CASNRGSPDTQYF TGCGCCAGCAACCGGGGGTCCCCAGATACGCAGTATTTT
- TRBJ2-5 - TRBV7-6 CASSLGAVETQYF TGTGCCAGCAGCTTGGGGGCGGTGGAGACCCAGTACTTC
few TRBJ1-6 - TRBV21-1 CASNKWGHNSPLHF TGTGCCAGCAATAAGTGGGGACATAATTCACCCCTCCACTTT
few TRBJ1-2 - TRBV15 CATSREAQPLNYGYTF TGTGCCACCAGCAGAGAGGCACAGCCGTTGAACTATGGCTACACCTTC
- TRBJ1-4 - TRBV4-3 CASSQMSHEKLFF TGCGCCAGCAGCCAGATGAGCCATGAAAAACTGTTTTTT
- TRBJ1-4 - TRBV7-9 CASSLVAGPEKLFF TGTGCCAGCAGCTTAGTGGCCGGGCCAGAAAAACTGTTTTTT
- TRBJ1-2 - TRBV2 CASSGPANYGYTF TGTGCCAGCAGCGGGCCAGCTAACTATGGCTACACCTTC
few TRBJ2-1 TRBD2 TRBV18 CASSPLTGLASYNEQFF TGTGCCAGCTCACCACTTACGGGACTAGCCTCCTACAATGAGCAGTTCTTC
few TRBJ2-3 - TRBV20-1 CSARNPNGGDTQYF TGCAGTGCTAGAAACCCAAACGGTGGAGATACGCAGTATTTT
- TRBJ2-2 - TRBV4-1 CAGSQVSPSTGELFF TGCGCCGGCAGCCAAGTGTCCCCTAGCACCGGGGAGCTGTTTTTT
many TRBJ2-2 - TRBV20-1 CSARDGGRGSGELFF TGCAGTGCTAGAGATGGGGGACGAGGATCCGGGGAGCTGTTTTTT
few TRBJ2-7 TRBD1 TRBV7-8 CASSLFGTGGEIFYKQYF TGTGCCAGCAGCTTATTCGGGACAGGGGGCGAGATCTTCTACAAGCAGTACTTC
- TRBJ2-5 - TRBV20-1 CSASHNSRVQETQYF TGCAGTGCTAGTCATAATAGCCGGGTCCAAGAGACCCAGTACTTC
few TRBJ2-5 - TRBV4-2 CASSQDETGLQETQYF TGTGCCAGCAGCCAAGACGAGACAGGTCTCCAAGAGACCCAGTACTTC
few TRBJ2-1 - TRBV15 CATSREGAGTRDNEQFF TGTGCCACCAGCAGAGAGGGGGCGGGAACGAGGGACAATGAGCAGTTCTTC
- TRBJ2-5 TRBD2 TRBV7-9 CASSLVLADQETQYF TGTGCCAGCAGCTTAGTCCTAGCGGACCAAGAGACCCAGTACTTC
- TRBJ2-7 - TRBV6-1 CASSETGRFDEQYF TGTGCCAGCAGTGAAACAGGGAGATTCGACGAGCAGTACTTC
few TRBJ2-2 - TRBV6-2/TRBV6-3 CASSSTIMNTGELFF TGTGCCAGCAGCTCCACTATTATGAACACCGGGGAGCTGTTTTTT
few TRBJ2-3 TRBD2 TRBV27 CASSSSGGPDPTDTQYF TGTGCCAGCAGTTCTAGCGGGGGCCCGGATCCCACAGATACGCAGTATTTT
- TRBJ2-1 - TRBV28 CASSPQGGVYNEQFF TGTGCCAGCAGCCCTCAGGGGGGCGTTTACAATGAGCAGTTCTTC
few TRBJ1-2 - TRBV18 CASSLASTNYGYTF TGTGCCAGCTCACTGGCGTCGACTAACTATGGCTACACCTTC